Below, 28 T cell receptor beta chains from the same sample are listed, as sequenced in a study of cytotoxic CD8 clonotypes in ibrutinib-treated CLL. Data came from immunoSEQ multiplex PCR; TCRdb stores just in-frame clones and leaves some out. The table records 97,000 or so clones, approximately 78% of them present only once. The sequencing here drew on PBMCs, taken after 12 months of ibrutinib treatment. All receptors derive from a human donor with chronic lymphocytic leukemia.

The V call is TRBV9, the J call TRBJ2-3; 7 bases match TRBD2. The CDR3 contains 14 residues. Per germline, CDR1 SGDLS and CDR2 YYNGEE. The trim removed 4 bases at V and 2 bases at J, leaving 4 bases unmatched. CDR3 region: CASSLGRPTDTQYF. DNA for the CDR3: TGTGCCAGCAGCCTCGGGAGGCCCACAGATACGCAGTATTTT.

The V and J genes are TRBV15 and TRBJ1-3; the D is unclear. The CDR3 sequence is 13 residues long. Trimming left V 6 bases short and J 1 base short, with 7 bases between. From germline, CDR1 is LNHNV and CDR2 YYDKDF (reference sequence). The CDR3, as DNA: TGTGCCACCAGAATAGGGTCTGGAAACACCATATATTTT. Its protein is CATRIGSGNTIYF.

The genes are TRBV9 and TRBJ1-5; D remains ambiguous. Germline CDR1 SGDLS, CDR2 YYNGEE. The CDR3 contains 16 residues. Trimming shortened V by 0 bases and J by 0 bases, and 10 bases separated the two germline ends. The CDR3 DNA reads as TGTGCCAGCAGCGTAGGGCTACTCGGTAGCAATCAGCCCCAGCATTTT. Protein product: CASSVGLLGSNQPQHF.

V and J are TRBV11-1 and TRBJ1-6; 9 bases are shared with TRBD1. Germline V lookup: CDR1 SGHAT, CDR2 FQDESV (reference sequence). The CDR3 contains 16 residues. With V trimmed by 5 bases and J by 9 bases, 11 bases remained unmatched. The CDR3 here is CASSLSSTGGRSPLHF. The CDR3 bases are TGTGCCAGCAGCCTAAGCAGCACAGGGGGCCGTTCACCCCTCCACTTT.

This clone was counted a few times. CDR3 bases: TGTGCCTGGACTCTCGGAAACACTGAAGCTTTCTTT. This codes for CAWTLGNTEAFF. The rearrangement links TRBV30 to TRBJ1-1; no definite D call. Germline V CDR1 and CDR2: GTSNPN, SVGIG (reference sequence). The V gene lost 4 bases and the J gene lost 2 bases, with 8 bases spanning the gap. The CDR3 runs to 12 residues.

V is TRBV5-6 and J is TRBJ2-2, with a weak D call TRBD1 (6 bases). The V and J ends lost 3 bases and 1 base respectively, with 13 bases between them. The germline V gene encodes CDR1 SGHDT and CDR2 YYEEEE. This CDR3 is 16 amino acids long. CDR3 amino acids: CASSSTGHLNTGELFF. The DNA of the CDR3 is TGTGCCAGCAGCTCCACGGGACATCTGAACACCGGGGAGCTGTTTTTT.

This clone was found once. The rearrangement joins TRBV9 to TRBJ2-3, with a tentative D call TRBD2 (6 bases). The CDR3 runs 15 residues. Trimming left V 1 base short and J 3 bases short, with 12 bases between. CDR1 and CDR2 from the germline V gene are SGDLS and YYNGEE. CDR3 sequence reads: CASSVLTSFTDTQYF. As DNA, the CDR3 is TGTGCCAGCAGCGTACTTACTAGCTTTACAGATACGCAGTATTTT.

This clone was seen more than once but under ten times. The chain combines TRBV2 with TRBJ1-2; D ambiguous. V lost 6 bases to trimming and J lost 4 bases, with 15 bases between them. There are 14 residues in the CDR3. Per germline, CDR1 SNHLY and CDR2 FYNNEI. CDR3 sequence reads: CASSPGSGGYGYTF. In DNA, the CDR3 is TGTGCCAGCAGCCCAGGATCCGGCGGCTATGGCTACACCTTC.

The chain recombines TRBV2 with TRBJ2-4; the D is unclear. The CDR3 is made up of 15 amino acids. The germline V and J ends were trimmed by 7 bases and 0 bases, with 13 bases remaining between them. CDR1 and CDR2 (germline): SNHLY, FYNNEI. In nucleotides, the CDR3 is TGTGCCAGCAATAAGGCGGACCTAGCCAAAAACATTCAGTACTTC. Protein product: CASNKADLAKNIQYF. Full variable domain (outside the CDR3, taken from reference TRBV2 and TRBJ2-4): EPEVTQTPSHQVTQMGQEVILRCVPISNHLYFYWYRQILGQKVEFLVSFYNNEISEKSEIFDDQFSVERPDGSNFTLKIRSTKLEDSAMYFCASNKADLAKNIQYFGAGTRLSVL.

The chain employs TRBV7-6 and TRBJ2-5; either TRBD1 or TRBD2 may supply D (5 bases each). V was trimmed by 4 bases and J by 1 base, leaving 10 bases between them. The V gene's germline CDR1 is SGHVS and CDR2 FNYEAQ. CDR3 length equals 14 residues. In DNA form, the CDR3 reads TGTGCCAGCAGCTCGGGACCTATCCAAGAGACCCAGTACTTC. It translates to CASSSGPIQETQYF.

The chain carries TRBV9 and TRBJ2-3; D possibly uses TRBD1 or TRBD2 (5 bases each). The germline CDR1 and CDR2 sequences are SGDLS and YYNGEE. Trimming left V 2 bases short and J 3 bases short, with 13 bases between. This CDR3 region has 15 residues. In DNA, the CDR3 is TGTGCCAGCAGCGTCAGAGGGGCCAGGACAGATACGCAGTATTTT. Protein: CASSVRGARTDTQYF.

The rearrangement uses TRBV7-8 and TRBJ2-2, with TRBD1 identical over 8 bases. The CDR3 spans 15 residues. J lost 4 bases, V lost 5 bases, and 6 bases had no gene match. Germline CDR1 is SGHVS and CDR2 is FQNEAQ. The DNA of the CDR3 is TGTGCCAGCAGCCCTGGACAGGGTGCCACCGGGGAGCTGTTTTTT. This gives the protein CASSPGQGATGELFF.

This clone came up a few times. The V and J genes are TRBV28 and TRBJ1-4, with TRBD1 matching 8 bases. Germline-derived CDR1 and CDR2 are MDHEN and SYDVKM. The CDR3 has 15 residues. V was pared by 5 bases and J by 7 bases, with 9 bases of the junction left unmatched. The DNA for the CDR3 is TGTGCCAGCAGTCCTCGACAGGGGTGGGGTGAAAAACTGTTTTTT. Residues: CASSPRQGWGEKLFF.

This clone was seen a few times. The chain carries TRBV7-8 and TRBJ2-5; 8 bases align to TRBD2. The germline V gene has CDR1 SGHVS and CDR2 FQNEAQ. V dropped 5 bases and J dropped 5; count of bases not matched to a gene: 16. CDR3 length: 17 amino acids. The CDR3 DNA is TGTGCCAGCAGCCCAAGGGGGGATAGCGGGGTCGAGGAGACCCAGTACTTC. It specifies CASSPRGDSGVEETQYF.

The chain carries TRBV20-1 and TRBJ1-1; D gene ambiguous. V dropped 1 base and J dropped 7 bases, with 7 bases sitting between them. CDR3 length: 11 amino acids. Looked up from germline, CDR1 is DFQATT and CDR2 is SNEGSKA (reference sequence). CDR3 region: CSARAEREAFF. The CDR3 DNA follows: TGCAGTGCTAGAGCCGAACGTGAAGCTTTCTTT.

The chain is built from TRBV20-1 and TRBJ1-2; maybe TRBD1 (5 bases). The CDR3 is 11 amino acids. Looked up from germline, CDR1 is DFQATT and CDR2 is SNEGSKA (reference sequence). V lost 4 bases, J lost 6 bases, and 9 bases lay in between. The CDR3 loop is CSAMAGHGYTF. CDR3 bases: TGCAGTGCTATGGCAGGGCATGGCTACACCTTC.

The V and J genes are TRBV7-3 and TRBJ1-2, with 9 bases aligning to TRBD1. After removal of 3 bases from V and 6 bases from J, the junction contained 23 bases not matched to a gene. The CDR3 runs 20 residues. Germline-derived CDR1 and CDR2 are SGHTA and FQGTGA. The CDR3 is CASSLSSTYSGTGKFHGYTF. The DNA of the CDR3 is TGTGCCAGCAGCTTGAGTTCGACGTACTCGGGGACAGGGAAATTCCATGGCTACACCTTC.

The chain recombines TRBV2 with TRBJ1-5, with a weak D call TRBD1 (5 bases). The CDR3 has 15 residues. V lost 0 bases and J lost 0, with 6 bases in between. CDR1 is SNHLY, CDR2 FYNNEI, per germline. The CDR3 loop is CASSEAGVSNQPQHF. DNA for the CDR3: TGTGCCAGCAGTGAAGCGGGGGTTAGCAATCAGCCCCAGCATTTT.

This clone was counted between two and nine times. The chain joins TRBV19 to TRBJ1-2; D perhaps matches TRBD1 (5 bases). CDR3 size: 14 residues. The germline V and J ends were trimmed by 3 bases and 8 bases, with 16 bases remaining between them. The germline V gene has CDR1 LNHDA and CDR2 SQIVND (reference sequence). The CDR3 loop is CASSIPGNDRGYTF. In DNA form, the CDR3 reads TGTGCCAGTAGTATCCCAGGGAACGATCGGGGCTACACCTTC.

The chain links TRBV27 to TRBJ2-5; 16 bases align to TRBD2. V gave up 5 bases and J gave up 2 bases; unmatched junction bases: 2. The CDR3 is 16 residues long. In germline, CDR1 is MNHEY, CDR2 SMNVEV (reference sequence). The DNA of the CDR3 is TGTGCCAGCAGTCCGGGACTAGCGGGGGGGCAAGAGACCCAGTACTTC. It specifies CASSPGLAGGQETQYF.

The CDR3 protein is CASSMVRGQDEQYF. CDR3 sequence (DNA): TGTGCCAGTAGTATGGTGAGGGGTCAGGACGAGCAGTACTTC. The chain is built from TRBV19 and TRBJ2-7, with D possibly called TRBD1 or TRBD2 (5 bases each). Looked up from germline, CDR1 is LNHDA and CDR2 is SQIVND (reference sequence). This CDR3 comprises 14 residues. V was cut by 3 bases and J by 5 bases, with 14 bases left in between.

This clone was counted once. The chain has TRBV6-1 and TRBJ2-2; no reliable D call. The CDR3 is 13 residues long. With 8 bases removed from V and 1 base from J, the gap between germline ends came to 8 bases. The germline V gene has CDR1 MNHNS and CDR2 SASEGT. CDR3 coding DNA: TGTGCCAGCGTCGGACGGAACACCGGGGAGCTGTTTTTT. It translates to CASVGRNTGELFF.

This clone was seen a few times. This chain uses TRBV7-2 with TRBJ2-1, with D hard to call. The germline CDR1 and CDR2 sequences are SGHTA and FQGNSA. This CDR3 comprises 13 residues. V was cut by 5 bases and J by 0 bases, with 5 bases left in between. The CDR3 DNA follows: TGTGCCAGCAGCCCCGTCTCCTACAATGAGCAGTTCTTC. Its protein is CASSPVSYNEQFF.

V and J are TRBV6-5 and TRBJ2-1; 8 bases align to TRBD2. Unmatched junction bases numbered 7, after V lost 0 bases and J lost 15 bases. CDR1 and CDR2 (germline): MNHEY, SVGAGI. The CDR3 length is 13 residues. The CDR3 is CASSYSGGLALFF. CDR3 DNA sequence: TGTGCCAGCAGTTACTCGGGAGGACTAGCCTTGTTCTTC.

The sample holds one count of this clone. The CDR3 here is CASSFSGGPNEQFF. In nucleotides, the CDR3 is TGCGCCAGCAGCTTTTCGGGGGGGCCAAATGAGCAGTTCTTC. This rearrangement joins TRBV5-1 to TRBJ2-1; 8 nucleotides agree with TRBD2. The CDR3 spans 14 residues. The V gene's germline CDR1 is SGHRS and CDR2 YFSETQ. V gave up 2 bases and J gave up 7 bases; unmatched junction bases: 5.

The gene calls are TRBV30 and TRBJ1-4; D is undetermined. This CDR3 spans 15 amino acids. Germline assignment: CDR1 GTSNPN and CDR2 SVGIG (reference sequence). V was cut by 3 bases and J by 5 bases, with 16 bases left in between. The CDR3 is CAWRAGSLVNEKLFF. In DNA form, the CDR3 reads TGTGCCTGGAGGGCCGGGTCGCTTGTGAATGAAAAACTGTTTTTT. The full variable domain, with the rest looked up from reference TRBV30 and TRBJ1-4, is SQTIHQWPATLVQPVGSPLSLECTVEGTSNPNLYWYRQAAGRGLQLLFYSVGIGQISSEVPQNLSASRPQDRQFILSSKKLLLSDSGFYLCAWRAGSLVNEKLFFGSGTQLSVL.

The rearrangement links TRBV7-3 to TRBJ2-3, with 7 bases identical to TRBD1. CDR1 and CDR2 (germline): SGHTA, FQGTGA. This CDR3 contains 16 residues. J gave up 3 bases and V 4 bases, and 10 bases lay outside the gene matches. CDR3 DNA sequence: TGTGCCAGCAGCTCCCGACAGGGTGGTTCTACAGATACGCAGTATTTT. Its protein product is CASSSRQGGSTDTQYF.

This clone was detected many times. The rearrangement links TRBV28 to TRBJ1-2, with D perhaps matching TRBD1 (6 bases). Germline loops: CDR1 MDHEN, CDR2 SYDVKM. CDR3 size: 12 residues. Trimming cost V 4 bases and J 6 bases, with 9 bases left between them. The CDR3 nucleotides read TGTGCCAGCAGTTCCCAGGGGCATGGCTACACCTTC. It specifies CASSSQGHGYTF.